The present T cell receptor beta chain was sequenced within a study of untreated major depressive disorder. Assay: immunoSEQ multiplex PCR; the TCRdb copy retains only in-frame clones and omits some. The table lists some 27,000 clones, about 90% of them singletons, with about 0.75% in the top ten. General study points: Compared with controls, depressed patients showed more TRBV05-01 (Vbeta 5.1) usage in CD4+ T cells. Sequencing showed nonsignificant TRBV25-01 and TRBV02-01 differences matching flow cytometry.

Details on this clone: What it recognizes is unknown.

V shed 4 bases and J 5 bases; nucleotides not matched to a gene: 3. Germline V gene data show CDR1 as MNHNS and CDR2 as SASEGT. This CDR3 region has 14 residues. The donors were all European-descended. Major depressive disorder by DSM-IV, Hamilton depression score of at least 18. Typically roughly 95% of enriched cells were CD4+. The sequencing sample was made of CD4+ T cells from PBMCs. The TCR sequence derives from a woman aged 25 to 39 with major depressive disorder. The J gene is TRBJ1-4, the V gene TRBV6-1; 8 bases are shared with TRBD1. The CDR3 sequence: CASSGQGRNEKLFF. The DNA of the CDR3 is TGTGCCAGCAGTGGACAGGGGAGGAATGAAAAACTGTTTTTT.